The entry that follows covers one TCR beta chain sequence. Its target is unknown. The data were produced by immunoSEQ multiplex PCR, yet TCRdb's version contains in-frame clones alone and is incomplete. This table holds roughly 43,000 clones, more than 85% found once. The donors belonged to the roughly 120-subject validation cohort, separate from the roughly 700-subject first cohort. CDR1 and CDR2 (germline): SGHTA, FQGTGA. CDR3 size: 14 residues. With V trimmed by 5 bases and J by 7 bases, 6 bases remained unmatched. The data were obtained in a study of cytomegalovirus exposure and HLA in healthy donors. Study observations and caveats: A subsequent analysis found that TCR clusters from the first cohort also tended to co-occur in the roughly 120 validation repertoires, with under 95% of cluster scores above 0. Per published reports, the classifier diagnosed cytomegalovirus status with high specificity and sensitivity.

The sequence came from a woman between 18 and 29 years old in good health and CMV-seronegative. The source material was PBMCs. The chain couples TRBV7-3 to TRBJ2-1; the match to TRBD1 covers 9 bases. The DNA of the CDR3 is TGTGCCAGCAGCGCGGACAGGGGAGGGAATGAGCAGTTCTTC. Its protein product is CASSADRGGNEQFF.